The 31 T cell receptor gamma chains listed next were all sequenced from one sample in a study of γδ T cells in repeated Plasmodium falciparum infection (dated by TCRdb to the early 2020s). The receptor library was made with multiplex PCR. The sequencer was an Illumina MiSeq. Clone calls in TCRdb were regenerated from the public reads with CATT, after which identical DNA sequences shared one row. Within this sample are about 30,000 gamma-chain clones, with 1.4% of them counted one time only. Less than 20% of the sample rests with the top ten. Vgamma9/Vdelta2+ and Vdelta2-negative gammadelta T cell populations were flow-sorted from peripheral blood mononuclear cells for bulk TCR repertoire analysis. Sequencing input: gamma-delta T cells from blood. These TCRs come from a pool of human donors (malaria-infected and uninfected, not separated).

In its sample, this clone was seen a few times. This likely stems from a read error, as it lies one base from a far larger clone. Additional DNA sequences in this sample encode the identical CDR3. No J gene call was made, and the V gene is TRGV9. The CDR3 length is 12 residues. The germline gives CDR1 GITISATS, CDR2 ISYDGTV (reference sequence). The CDR3: CALRLNYYKKLF. CDR3 sequence (DNA): TGTGCCTTGCGCCTGAATTATTATAAGAAACTCTTC.

This clone has more than one count but fewer than ten. A far larger clone is a single base away, which makes a read error likely. The chain combines TRGV8 with TRGJ1 or TRGJ2. CDR1 VENAVY and CDR2 YDSYNSRV come from the germline V gene. The CDR3 loop spans 13 amino acids. CDR3 coding DNA: TGTGCTACCTGGGATCCTCCTTATTATAAGAAACTCTTT. It specifies CATWDPPYYKKLF.

This clone was recorded at least ten times. The TCRdb record carries a much larger clone's protein, which differs from this DNA's translation at residue 8; a read error is the likely cause, and the protein listed here is the DNA translation. This rearrangement joins TRGV9 to TRGJ1 or TRGJ2. Matching the DNA to germline supplied the J gene, which TCRdb does not give. This CDR3 contains 19 residues. V gave up 0 bases and J gave up 0 bases; unmatched junction bases: 17. Germline CDR1 reads GITISATS; CDR2 reads ISYDGTV (reference sequence). The CDR3 nucleotides are TGTGCCTTGTGGGAGGTGCACACCTACTACTTGCAGAATTATTATAAGAAACTCTTT. It translates to CALWEVHTYYLQNYYKKLF.

Details on this clone: A far larger clone is off by one base, so a read error is likely. Other DNA sequences in this sample translate to the same CDR3. The J segment was not called; the V segment is TRGV3. Per germline, CDR1 VTNTFY and CDR2 YDVSTARD (reference sequence). This CDR3 comprises 14 residues. The CDR3 DNA reads as TGTGCCACCTGGGACAGCCTTTATTATTATAAGAAGCTCTTT. This translates into CATWDSLYYYKKLF.

This clone was seen many times. TCRdb has a much larger clone's protein, which differs at residue 4 from the translation of this DNA, likely because of a read error; what is shown is the protein translated from the DNA. CDR3 region: CATRDGLVYYYKKLF. In DNA form, the CDR3 reads TGTGCCACCCGGGATGGGCTGGTCTATTATTATAAGAAACTCTTT. The V and J genes are TRGV4 and TRGJ1 or TRGJ2. The V gene's germline CDR1 is EGSTGY and CDR2 YDSYTSSV. CDR3 size: 15 residues.

As to this clone: TCRdb shows a much larger clone's protein in place of this DNA's translation, and the two differ at residue 2, likely through a read error; the protein shown is translated from the DNA. V usage is TRGV3 and J usage is TRGJ1 or TRGJ2. The J gene, not given by TCRdb, was assigned here from a germline match of the nucleotide sequence. Germline CDR1 and CDR2: VTNTFY and YDVSTARD (reference sequence). The CDR3 covers 14 residues. The CDR3 here is CTTWDRPQYYKKLF. The CDR3 nucleotides are TGTACCACCTGGGACAGGCCCCAATATTATAAGAAACTCTTT.

A note on this clone: With only one base between it and a far larger clone, this is likely a read error. In the same sample, other DNA sequences code for this CDR3. The chain links TRGV9 to TRGJP1. TCRdb is silent on the J gene; assignment here came from matching the DNA to germline. The CDR3 spans 13 residues. Per germline, CDR1 GITISATS and CDR2 ISYDGTV (reference sequence). V trimming: 4 bases; J trimming: 8 bases; junction bases outside the gene matches: 7. The CDR3 region has the DNA TGTGCCTTGTGGGAAGTGGGGGGTTGGTTCAAGATATTT. It yields the protein CALWEVGGWFKIF.

This clone was seen repeatedly, ten times or more. This sequence joins TRGV4 and TRGJP1. CDR1 and CDR2 (germline): EGSTGY, YDSYTSSV. J lost 1 base, V lost 5 bases, and 7 bases had no gene match. This CDR3 has 15 amino acids. CDR3 DNA: TGTGCCACCTGGGGCCGGGTTACCACTGGTTGGTTCAAGATATTT. This codes for CATWGRVTTGWFKIF.

Details on this clone: TCRdb's listed protein matches a much larger clone and diverges from this DNA's translation at residue 6, likely through a read error; the protein shown comes from the DNA. Additional DNA sequences in this sample encode the identical CDR3. This chain links TRGV9 with TRGJP. With V trimmed by 2 bases and J by 7 bases, 8 bases remained unmatched. CDR1 and CDR2 (germline): GITISATS, ISYDGTV (reference sequence). The CDR3 is made up of 17 amino acids. CDR3 amino acids: CALWEALGELGKKIKVF. Written as DNA, the CDR3 is TGTGCCTTGTGGGAGGCGTTAGGTGAGTTGGGCAAAAAAATCAAGGTATTT.

In its sample, this clone was seen many times. TCRdb records a much larger clone's protein for this DNA, with a difference at residue 14 that likely arises from a read error; the protein given is the translation of the DNA. The chain combines TRGV9 with TRGJP. This CDR3 region has 17 residues. CDR1 and CDR2 (germline): GITISATS, ISYDGTV (reference sequence). Here the CDR3 reads CALWEVQKELGKKTKVF. CDR3 DNA: TGTGCCTTGTGGGAGGTGCAGAAAGAGTTGGGCAAAAAAACCAAGGTATTT.

Points on this clone: This likely came from a read error, as a far larger clone is one base away. Other DNA sequences in the sample encode the same CDR3. The chain carries TRGV9 and TRGJP. No J gene was available from TCRdb, and it was assigned here by a germline match of the DNA. The germline V gene has CDR1 GITISATS and CDR2 ISYDGTV (reference sequence). The CDR3 spans 17 residues. The trim removed 0 bases at V and 11 bases at J, leaving 10 bases unmatched. The CDR3 region is CALWEVKLVLGKKIKVF. The CDR3 DNA is TGTGCCTTGTGGGAGGTGAAGTTAGTGCTGGGCAAAAAAATCAAGGTATTT.

This clone was picked up a small number of times. The protein that TCRdb holds for this DNA derives from a much larger clone and differs from the translated DNA at residue 13, which likely indicates a read error; the protein shown here is translated from the DNA. The CDR3 DNA sequence: TGTGCCTTGTGGGAGGTTAAAGGGGAGTTGGGCAAAGAAATCAAGGTATTT. Its translation: CALWEVKGELGKEIKVF. The V and J genes are TRGV9 and TRGJP. As TCRdb names no J gene, one was assigned here on the basis of a DNA match to germline. CDR1 GITISATS and CDR2 ISYDGTV come from the germline V gene (reference sequence). The CDR3 has 17 amino acids.

Concerning this clone: The TCRdb protein, from a much larger clone, departs from this DNA's translation at residue 5, likely by read error; the protein shown derives from the DNA. The V gene is TRGV2, the J gene TRGJ1 or TRGJ2. TCRdb is silent on the J gene; assignment here came from matching the DNA to germline. V shed 4 bases and J 8 bases; nucleotides not matched to a gene: 8. CDR1 is EGSNGY, CDR2 YDSYNSKV, per germline. CDR3 length: 12 amino acids. CDR3 region: CATWEGHDKKLF. The CDR3 DNA follows: TGTGCCACCTGGGAAGGCCACGATAAGAAACTCTTT.

In its sample, this clone was seen many times. The translation of this DNA and the TCRdb protein of a much larger clone differ at residue 11, probably owing to a read error; the protein shown here is translated from the DNA. The chain links TRGV9 to TRGJP. Since TCRdb gives no J gene, matching the DNA to germline was used here to assign it. This CDR3 spans 16 amino acids. Germline lookup yields CDR1 GITISATS and CDR2 ISYDGTV (reference sequence). CDR3 nucleotides: TGTGCCTTGTGGGAGGACCAAGAGTTGGGCGAAAAAATCAAGGTATTT. Amino acid sequence: CALWEDQELGEKIKVF.

This clone was detected many times. This sequence may be a read error, since a much larger clone differs from it by one base. J is TRGJ1 or TRGJ2 and V is TRGV9. This CDR3 spans 14 amino acids. The V gene end was trimmed by 1 base and the J gene end by 1 base; junction bases not matched to a gene: 4. The germline CDR1 and CDR2 sequences are GITISATS and ISYDGTV (reference sequence). The CDR3 DNA follows: TGTGCCTTGTGGGAGGTATTAAATTATTATAAGAAACTCTTT. Its protein is CALWEVLNYYKKLF.

At least ten counts were recorded for this clone. The TCRdb record carries a much larger clone's protein, which differs from this DNA's translation at residue 5; a read error is the likely cause, and the protein listed here is the DNA translation. The genes are TRGV9 and TRGJP. Germline CDR1 and CDR2: GITISATS and ISYDGTV (reference sequence). The CDR3 is made up of 17 amino acids. CDR3 coding DNA: TGTGCCTTGTGGGGGGTGCTCACAGAGTTGGGCAAAAAAATCAAGGTATTT. Protein: CALWGVLTELGKKIKVF.

This clone was observed a few times. The translation of this DNA and the TCRdb protein of a much larger clone differ at residues 6 and 16, probably owing to a read error; the protein shown here is translated from the DNA. V usage is TRGV9 and J usage is TRGJP. Germline V CDR1 and CDR2: GITISATS, ISYDGTV (reference sequence). This CDR3 comprises 18 residues. Here the CDR3 reads CALWQASRQELGKKIQVF. The CDR3 DNA reads as TGTGCCTTGTGGCAGGCGAGCCGGCAAGAGTTGGGCAAAAAAATCCAGGTATTT.

This clone was seen at least ten times. It is likely a read error: a sequence one base away is far more abundant. Other nucleotide sequences from this sample produce the same CDR3. The chain is built from TRGV9 and TRGJ1 or TRGJ2. The J gene comes from matching the DNA to germline here; TCRdb lacks it. The CDR3 is 12 amino acids. Germline CDR1 reads GITISATS; CDR2 reads ISYDGTV (reference sequence). In nucleotides, the CDR3 is TGTGCCCTGTGGGAGAATTATTATAAGAAACTCTTT. It specifies CALWENYYKKLF.

This clone was counted ten times or more. This DNA's translation and the protein TCRdb lists, from a much larger clone, do not match at residue 11, likely due to a read error; the protein shown is translated from the DNA. The J gene is TRGJ1 or TRGJ2, the V gene TRGV2. The J gene, left out of TCRdb, was set here by checking the DNA against germline. The CDR3 contains 14 residues. The germline gives CDR1 EGSNGY, CDR2 YDSYNSKV. CDR3: CATWDGPRYYRKLF. CDR3 sequence (DNA): TGTGCCACCTGGGACGGGCCGCGATATTATAGGAAACTCTTT.

This clone was picked up a small number of times. The protein held in TCRdb is that of a much larger clone and does not match this DNA's translation at residue 2, likely because of a read error; the protein shown is translated from the DNA. The CDR3: CTLWEAQSIRLGKKIKVF. In DNA, the CDR3 is TGTACCTTGTGGGAGGCCCAAAGTATAAGGTTGGGCAAAAAAATCAAGGTATTT. This chain connects TRGV9 to TRGJP. TCRdb gives no J gene; it was assigned here by matching the DNA to germline. The CDR3 extends over 18 amino acids. CDR1 is GITISATS and CDR2 is ISYDGTV in the germline V gene (reference sequence).

As regards this clone: The TCRdb record carries a much larger clone's protein, which differs from this DNA's translation at residue 11; a read error is the likely cause, and the protein listed here is the DNA translation. The V gene is TRGV9; the J gene was not called. CDR1 and CDR2 (germline): GITISATS, ISYDGTV (reference sequence). This CDR3 region has 13 residues. This CDR3 reads CALWEVRRYKELF. The CDR3 nucleotides read TGTGCCTTGTGGGAGGTTCGAAGGTATAAGGAACTCTTT.

This clone was found many times. The TCRdb record carries a much larger clone's protein, which differs from this DNA's translation at residue 11; a read error is the likely cause, and the protein listed here is the DNA translation. The J gene went uncalled, whereas the V gene is TRGV9. The CDR3 totals 13 residues. CDR1 is GITISATS and CDR2 is ISYDGTV in the germline V gene (reference sequence). CDR3 nucleotides: TGTGCCTTGTGGGAGGTACCGAAATATAAGAGACTCTTT. It yields the protein CALWEVPKYKRLF.

This clone was picked up a small number of times. For this DNA, TCRdb reports the protein of a much larger clone, which diverges at residue 10, most likely from a read error; the protein presented here is translated directly from the DNA. The chain uses TRGV3 and TRGJP1. In germline, CDR1 is VTNTFY, CDR2 YDVSTARD (reference sequence). The CDR3 totals 17 residues. With V trimmed by 0 bases and J by 3 bases, 10 bases remained unmatched. Here the CDR3 reads CATWDRLLGATGWFKIF. The DNA of the CDR3 is TGTGCCACCTGGGACAGGCTTTTGGGCGCCACTGGTTGGTTCAAGATATTT.

For this clone: It differs at one base from a far larger clone, so likely a read error. Other nucleotide sequences in the sample specify the same CDR3. CDR3 residues: CALWGPKLKKLF. The CDR3 DNA follows: TGTGCCTTGTGGGGGCCTAAACTGAAGAAACTCTTT. The J gene is TRGJ1 or TRGJ2, the V gene TRGV9. TCRdb lists no J gene, so it was determined here by aligning the DNA to germline. This CDR3 comprises 12 residues. J was trimmed by 10 bases and V by 5 bases; bases with no gene match: 11. Looked up from germline, CDR1 is GITISATS and CDR2 is ISYDGTV (reference sequence).

This clone was counted at least ten times. Other nucleotide sequences from this sample produce the same CDR3. V gene TRGV3 combines with J gene TRGJ1 or TRGJ2. The CDR3 loop spans 13 amino acids. Germline trimming cut 0 bases from V and 6 bases from J; bases unmatched to any gene: 5. Germline V CDR1 and CDR2: VTNTFY, YDVSTARD (reference sequence). CDR3 sequence (DNA): TGTGCCACCTGGGACAGGCTTTCTTATAAGAAACTCTTT. Translated: CATWDRLSYKKLF.

This clone was found many times. The TCRdb protein comes from a much larger clone and disagrees with this DNA's translation at residue 5, likely due to a read error; the protein given here is derived from the DNA. J is TRGJP and V is TRGV9. The CDR3 is made up of 16 amino acids. The germline V gene encodes CDR1 GITISATS and CDR2 ISYDGTV (reference sequence). CDR3 amino acids: CALWGVRELGKKIKVF. In DNA, the CDR3 is TGTGCCTTGTGGGGGGTGCGGGAGTTGGGCAAAAAAATCAAGGTATTT.

This clone was seen ten or more times. The TCRdb protein, from a much larger clone, departs from this DNA's translation at residue 2, likely by read error; the protein shown derives from the DNA. V gene TRGV9 combines with J gene TRGJP. This CDR3 has 17 residues. The germline CDR1 and CDR2 sequences are GITISATS and ISYDGTV (reference sequence). CDR3 nucleotides: TGTACCTTGTGGGAGGTGCAAGGGGGGTTGGGCAAAAAAATCAAGGTATTT. The encoded protein is CTLWEVQGGLGKKIKVF.

This clone was recorded at least ten times. The amino acid sequence in TCRdb belongs to a much larger clone and departs from this DNA's translation at residue 6, likely a sequencing read error; the sequence shown is translated from the DNA. The chain employs TRGV3 and TRGJ1 or TRGJ2. TCRdb leaves out the J gene; it was filled in here by matching the DNA to germline. The CDR3 length is 14 residues. V dropped 3 bases and J dropped 6; count of bases not matched to a gene: 11. Germline CDR1 and CDR2: VTNTFY and YDVSTARD (reference sequence). CDR3 region: CATWDGPGGYKKLF. The DNA for the CDR3 is TGTGCCACCTGGGACGGTCCGGGGGGTTATAAGAAACTCTTT.

Notes on this clone: A far larger clone is a single base away, which makes a read error likely. The same CDR3 is also encoded by other DNA sequences in this sample. This chain uses TRGV9 with TRGJ1 or TRGJ2. TCRdb does not report a J gene; here it was assigned by matching the DNA to germline references. Germline CDR1 GITISATS, CDR2 ISYDGTV (reference sequence). This CDR3 spans 14 amino acids. For the CDR3, the DNA is TGCGCCTTGTGGGAGGCCGTAAGTTATTATAAGAAACTCTTT. Its translation: CALWEAVSYYKKLF.

This clone was detected many times. Just one base apart from a much larger clone, this may be a read error. The chain joins TRGV2 to TRGJ1 or TRGJ2. The CDR3 spans 12 residues. V trimming: 0 bases; J trimming: 6 bases; junction bases outside the gene matches: 2. The germline gives CDR1 EGSNGY, CDR2 YDSYNSKV. The CDR3 region is CATWDGLYKKLF. The CDR3 nucleotides are TGTGCCACCTGGGACGGGCTTTATAAGAAACTCTTT.

This clone came up a few times. The TCRdb record carries a much larger clone's protein, which differs from this DNA's translation at residue 5; a read error is the likely cause, and the protein listed here is the DNA translation. This chain joins TRGV3 and TRGJ1 or TRGJ2. The trim removed 6 bases at V and 4 bases at J, leaving 9 bases unmatched. The CDR3 spans 13 residues. The germline V gene encodes CDR1 VTNTFY and CDR2 YDVSTARD (reference sequence). CDR3 DNA: TGTGCCACCTGGTACTACAGGTATTATAAGAAACTCTTT. Residues: CATWYYRYYKKLF.